The 16 T cell receptor beta chains in this list originate from one sample, sequenced in a study of CD8 T cells in Susac syndrome. Random hexamers were used to reverse transcribe about 0.45 to 1 ug of RNA. Each CDR3 protein is one row after TCRdb ran MiXCR on the immunoSEQ multiplex PCR reads. The table lists 95,000 to 150,000 distinct CDR3 sequences, around 94% of them singletons. The sequencing sample was made of CD8+ T cells from PBMCs. The receptor source for this set is a human donor with Susac syndrome.

The genes are TRBV7-9 and TRBJ1-2; tentative D call: TRBD1 (5 bases). Trimming removed 1 base at V and 6 bases at J, with 12 bases between. CDR3 length equals 14 residues. CDR1 is SEHNR and CDR2 is FQNEAQ in the germline V gene (reference sequence). DNA for the CDR3: TGTGCCAGCAGCTTAGATCGGGGGGTGAATGGCTACACCTTC. Its protein product is CASSLDRGVNGYTF.

The chain uses TRBV5-1 and TRBJ1-4; the D is unclear. The CDR3 extends over 13 amino acids. Trimming left V 0 bases short and J 8 bases short, with 8 bases between. The germline V gene has CDR1 SGHRS and CDR2 YFSETQ. The CDR3 bases are TGCGCCAGCAGCTTGGAAGGGCCCGAAAAACTGTTTTTT. Translating gives CASSLEGPEKLFF.

The chain couples TRBV5-4 to TRBJ2-7, with D possibly called TRBD1 or TRBD2 (5 bases each). V lost 4 bases to trimming and J lost 2 bases, with 13 bases between them. The germline V gene encodes CDR1 SGHNT and CDR2 YYREEE (reference sequence). This CDR3 comprises 14 residues. In DNA, the CDR3 is TGTGCCAGCAGCACAGGTCCGGGGACCTACGAGCAGTACTTC. Its translation is CASSTGPGTYEQYF.

The V call is TRBV4-3, the J call TRBJ1-2, with 9 bases identical to TRBD1. Trimming cost V 2 bases and J 3 bases; bases outside gene matches: 1. This CDR3 comprises 14 residues. The germline gives CDR1 LGHNA, CDR2 YSLEER. The CDR3 loop is CASSQWTGDYGYTF. The CDR3 bases are TGCGCCAGCAGCCAATGGACAGGGGACTATGGCTACACCTTC.

This chain uses TRBV14 with TRBJ1-1; possible D gene TRBD1, 5 bases. This CDR3 has 14 amino acids. The germline V gene encodes CDR1 SGHDN and CDR2 FVKESK. The V end lost 1 base, the J end lost 5 bases, and 11 bases lay between the germline ends. The CDR3: CASSQVGARTEAFF. The CDR3 coding sequence is TGTGCCAGCAGCCAAGTTGGGGCTAGGACTGAAGCTTTCTTT.

The rearrangement uses TRBV9 and TRBJ1-1; D not certain. CDR3 size: 13 residues. Germline V gene lookup returns CDR1 SGDLS and CDR2 YYNGEE. V lost 1 base, J lost 1 base, and 5 bases lay in between. CDR3 sequence reads: CASSVTPNTEAFF. For the CDR3, the DNA is TGTGCCAGCAGCGTAACCCCGAACACTGAAGCTTTCTTT.

This chain joins TRBV23-1 and TRBJ2-3, with D possibly called TRBD1 or TRBD2 (6 bases each). TRBV23-1 is filed as an ORF, its function uncertain. This CDR3 region has 17 residues. With 6 bases removed from V and 1 base from J, the gap between germline ends came to 20 bases. CDR3 nucleotide sequence: TGCGCCAGCAGGCCGCCCTACGAGGGGGGCGGCACAGATACGCAGTATTTT. Encoded protein: CASRPPYEGGGTDTQYF.

The chain is built from TRBV4-1 and TRBJ2-1, with TRBD2 matching over 11 bases. Germline loops: CDR1 MGHRA, CDR2 YSYEKL. The CDR3 covers 17 residues. Unmatched junction bases numbered 5, after V lost 0 bases and J lost 4 bases. CDR3 in amino acids: CASSQDVAGGLYNEQFF. DNA of the CDR3: TGCGCCAGCAGCCAAGATGTAGCGGGGGGGCTATACAATGAGCAGTTCTTC.

The V gene is TRBV4-1, the J gene TRBJ1-5; no clear D gene. The CDR3 covers 13 residues. Trimming pared 2 bases from V and 6 bases from J, leaving 8 bases between. Germline V gene lookup returns CDR1 MGHRA and CDR2 YSYEKL. For the CDR3, the DNA is TGCGCCAGCAGCCAATCTCTCGGTCAGCCCCAGCATTTT. As protein: CASSQSLGQPQHF.

The rearrangement uses TRBV19 and TRBJ1-5, with 9 bases that match TRBD1. Germline CDR1 LNHDA, CDR2 SQIVND (reference sequence). This CDR3 region has 15 residues. Trimming at V came to 5 bases and at J to 3 bases, leaving 5 bases not matched to a gene. The CDR3 reads CASSPGQGPNQPQHF. The CDR3 region has the DNA TGTGCCAGTAGTCCAGGACAGGGGCCCAATCAGCCCCAGCATTTT.

The count of this clonotype is one. V usage is TRBV13 and J usage is TRBJ2-5; weak D call: TRBD1 (6 bases). The germline gives CDR1 PRHDT, CDR2 FYEKMQ (reference sequence). CDR3 length: 14 residues. Trimming stripped 2 bases from V and 5 bases from J, with 12 bases between. The CDR3 is CASSLNYQGETQYF. CDR3 DNA: TGTGCCAGCAGCTTAAACTATCAGGGGGAGACCCAGTACTTC. The entire variable domain, with the rest obtained from reference TRBV13 and TRBJ2-5, is as follows: AAGVIQSPRHLIKEKRETATLKCYPIPRHDTVYWYQQGPGQDPQFLISFYEKMQSDKGSIPDRFSAQQFSDYHSELNMSSLELGDSALYFCASSLNYQGETQYFGPGTRLLVL.

The chain carries TRBV20-1 and TRBJ2-7; D is undetermined. This CDR3 comprises 13 residues. Per the germline V gene, CDR1 is DFQATT and CDR2 is SNEGSKA (reference sequence). Trimming left V 1 base short and J 0 bases short, with 7 bases between. The chain's CDR3 is CSARGDGSYEQYF. CDR3 coding DNA: TGCAGTGCTAGAGGAGACGGCTCCTACGAGCAGTACTTC.

The gene calls are TRBV27 and TRBJ1-5; D is unresolved. Germline CDR1 is MNHEY and CDR2 is SMNVEV (reference sequence). V lost 6 bases and J lost 4, with 10 bases in between. The CDR3 sequence is 13 residues long. CDR3 residues: CASSSFGNQPQHF. In DNA, the CDR3 is TGTGCCAGCAGCTCATTCGGGAATCAGCCCCAGCATTTT.

The chain carries TRBV24-1 and TRBJ1-1, with D possibly being TRBD1 (6 bases). Germline-derived CDR1 and CDR2 are KGHDR and SFDVKD. V was shortened by 1 base and J by 6 bases, with 14 bases between the two germline ends. The CDR3 has 15 amino acids. The CDR3 protein is CATSDFRGGSPEAFF. For the CDR3, the DNA is TGTGCCACCAGTGATTTCAGGGGAGGTAGTCCTGAAGCTTTCTTT.

The genes are TRBV7-9 and TRBJ2-2, with 8 bases matching TRBD1. The V and J ends lost 5 bases and 7 bases, in that order; junction bases with no gene match: 9. The CDR3 is 15 residues long. CDR1 and CDR2 from the germline V gene are SEHNR and FQNEAQ (reference sequence). Here the CDR3 reads CASSVLGQEIGELFF. CDR3 DNA sequence: TGTGCCAGCAGCGTACTGGGACAGGAGATCGGGGAGCTGTTTTTT.

The chain carries TRBV7-9 and TRBJ2-7, with D possibly TRBD1 on 6 matching bases. The ends were cut back, 6 bases at V and 1 base at J, with 10 bases in the middle. This CDR3 region has 13 residues. From germline, CDR1 is SEHNR and CDR2 FQNEAQ (reference sequence). The CDR3 coding sequence is TGTGCCAGCAGATCCGGGACATCCTACGAGCAGTACTTC. Protein sequence: CASRSGTSYEQYF.